A single sample gave rise to the 4 T cell receptor beta chains below, sequenced in a study of blood T cells in healthy people across ages. It was with a sample-barcoded 5' primer and a J-beta primer mix that a second PCR of roughly 7 to 12 cycles was run. TCRdb re-called the 5' RACE reads with MiXCR, one entry per CDR3 protein. The sample lists 800,000 or so distinct CDR3 sequences, around 25% occurring once. A further study also used this sample, focusing on T cells of mothers and their children.

Sequencing input: blood. These receptors were taken from a boy younger than 18 in good health.

This clonotype was seen a few times. J is TRBJ2-5 and V is TRBV6-2 or TRBV6-3, with D perhaps matching TRBD1 (6 bases). The DNA end is more similar to TRBJ2-7, so the J call may be wrong. CDR3 length equals 14 residues. Germline lookup yields CDR1 MNHEY and CDR2 SVGEGT. The CDR3 region is CASRLGQLPYEQYF. The DNA for the CDR3 is TGTGCCAGCAGACTGGGACAACTCCCCTACGAGCAGTACTTC.

The J gene is TRBJ2-7, the V gene TRBV3-1; D call uncertain. V lost 0 bases to trimming and J lost 7 bases, with 13 bases between them. The CDR3 length is 14 residues. The germline CDR1 and CDR2 sequences are LGHDT and YNNKEL (reference sequence). The CDR3 protein is CASSQDDGQFEQYF. The CDR3 DNA follows: TGTGCCAGCAGCCAAGACGACGGGCAATTTGAGCAGTACTTC.

The chain is built from TRBV6-6 and TRBJ1-1; the match to TRBD1 covers 10 bases. J lost 1 base, V lost 7 bases, and 9 bases had no gene match. The CDR3 has 16 amino acids. Germline CDR1 is MNHNY and CDR2 is SVGAGI (reference sequence). CDR3 residues: CASIPGQGLRNTEAFF. The CDR3 DNA reads as TGTGCCAGCATTCCGGGACAGGGGTTGCGGAACACTGAAGCTTTCTTT.

The rearrangement uses TRBV7-2 and TRBJ2-5, with D perhaps matching TRBD1 (6 bases). Germline V lookup: CDR1 SGHTA, CDR2 FQGNSA. The CDR3 has 16 amino acids. V dropped 6 bases and J dropped 9 bases, with 26 bases sitting between them. The CDR3 here is CASSQGGRATYRAQYF. The CDR3 DNA reads TGTGCCAGCAGTCAAGGGGGTCGGGCGACCTACCGAGCCCAGTACTTC.